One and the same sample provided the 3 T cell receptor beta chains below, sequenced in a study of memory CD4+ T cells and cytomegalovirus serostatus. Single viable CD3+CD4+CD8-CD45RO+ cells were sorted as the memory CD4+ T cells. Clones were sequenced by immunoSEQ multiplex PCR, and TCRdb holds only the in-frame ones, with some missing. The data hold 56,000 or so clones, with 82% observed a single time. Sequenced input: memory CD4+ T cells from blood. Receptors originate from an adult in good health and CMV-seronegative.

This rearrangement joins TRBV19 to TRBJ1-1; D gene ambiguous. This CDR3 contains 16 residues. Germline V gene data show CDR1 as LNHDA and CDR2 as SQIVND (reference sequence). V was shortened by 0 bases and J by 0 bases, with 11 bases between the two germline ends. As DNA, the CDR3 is TGTGCCAGTAGTATAGAAGCCACGAGAATGAACACTGAAGCTTTCTTT. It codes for CASSIEATRMNTEAFF.

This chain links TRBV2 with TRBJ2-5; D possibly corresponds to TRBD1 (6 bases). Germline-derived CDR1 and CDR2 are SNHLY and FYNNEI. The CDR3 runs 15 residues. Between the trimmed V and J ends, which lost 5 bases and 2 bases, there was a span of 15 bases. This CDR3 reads CASSSIMGHQETQYF. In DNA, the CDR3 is TGTGCCAGCAGTTCCATTATGGGACATCAAGAGACCCAGTACTTC. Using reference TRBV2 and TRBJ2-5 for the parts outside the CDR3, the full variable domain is EPEVTQTPSHQVTQMGQEVILRCVPISNHLYFYWYRQILGQKVEFLVSFYNNEISEKSEIFDDQFSVERPDGSNFTLKIRSTKLEDSAMYFCASSSIMGHQETQYFGPGTRLLVL.

The CDR3 coding sequence is TGTGCCATCAACCGAGACGACAGGGGGGGCTTCTCCTACAATGAGCAGTTCTTC. Its protein is CAINRDDRGGFSYNEQFF. The V gene is TRBV10-3, the J gene TRBJ2-1; 9 bases align to TRBD1. The length of the CDR3 is 18 residues. With 7 bases clipped from V and 0 bases from J, the junction kept 13 bases outside the gene matches. The germline V gene has CDR1 ENHRY and CDR2 SYGVKD.